Listed here are 32 T cell receptor beta chains from one sample, sequenced in a study of OX40 agonist ivuxolimab in advanced cancers. Assay used: immunoSEQ multiplex PCR; TCRdb lists only in-frame clones, some missing. The data contain under 25,000 clones, under 90% of them singletons. The sample in question was CD4+ or CD8+ T cells sorted from blood, obtained in a trial of the OX40 agonist ivuxolimab. The source is an adult with an advanced solid tumor such as melanoma, head and neck, liver or kidney cancer.

This chain uses TRBV6-5 with TRBJ2-5, with D hard to call. The V end lost 4 bases, the J end lost 1 base, and 7 bases lay between the germline ends. The CDR3 length is 13 residues. CDR1 and CDR2 (germline): MNHEY, SVGAGI. CDR3 region: CASSFRAQETQYF. As DNA, the CDR3 is TGTGCCAGCAGTTTTAGAGCCCAAGAGACCCAGTACTTC.

The genes are TRBV5-6 and TRBJ1-1, with TRBD1 as a possible D gene (5 bases). Germline V gene lookup returns CDR1 SGHDT and CDR2 YYEEEE. The ends were cut back, 3 bases at V and 6 bases at J, with 21 bases in the middle. The CDR3 consists of 16 residues. CDR3 nucleotide sequence: TGTGCCAGCAGCTCCGCCCAGGACACTTCTGGGGCTGAAGCTTTCTTT. This translates into CASSSAQDTSGAEAFF.

The chain uses TRBV15 and TRBJ2-3; 7 bases fit TRBD1. Trimming took 0 bases from V and 6 from J; bases not matched to a gene: 3. The V gene's germline CDR1 is LNHNV and CDR2 YYDKDF (reference sequence). This CDR3 has 14 amino acids. CDR3 region: CATSREGGDDTQYF. The CDR3 DNA reads TGTGCCACCAGCAGAGAAGGGGGCGACGATACGCAGTATTTT.

The table lists this clone with a count of one. The chain carries TRBV10-3 and TRBJ2-1, with 13 bases matching TRBD2. The CDR3 runs to 18 residues. After removal of 0 bases from V and 4 bases from J, the junction contained 6 bases not matched to a gene. The germline CDR1 and CDR2 sequences are ENHRY and SYGVKD. CDR3 DNA: TGTGCCATCAGTGAGTCCGGACTAGCGGGGGCCTTATACAATGAGCAGTTCTTC. Translated, it gives CAISESGLAGALYNEQFF.

The V and J genes are TRBV27 and TRBJ2-5; D is unclear. Germline V gives CDR1 MNHEY, CDR2 SMNVEV (reference sequence). Trimming pared 8 bases from V and 2 bases from J, leaving 6 bases between. This CDR3 has 11 amino acids. This chain's CDR3 is CASRHQETQYF. The CDR3 nucleotides are TGTGCCAGCCGCCATCAAGAGACCCAGTACTTC.

This clone appeared a few times. The chain has TRBV6-4 and TRBJ2-3; no clear D. V lost 4 bases and J 0 bases, leaving 5 bases between the germline ends. The CDR3 length is 13 residues. The germline gives CDR1 MRHNA, CDR2 SNTAGT. CDR3 DNA sequence: TGTGCCAGCAGTGGACATAGCACAGATACGCAGTATTTT. Its protein product is CASSGHSTDTQYF.

This clone turned up a few times. The chain joins TRBV6-5 to TRBJ1-5; D remains unclear. The CDR3 spans 14 residues. Germline CDR1 MNHEY, CDR2 SVGAGI. V gave up 6 bases and J gave up 1 base, with 10 bases separating them. The CDR3 sequence: CASSSLGSNQPQHF. Here the CDR3 DNA reads TGTGCCAGCAGCTCGTTGGGGAGCAATCAGCCCCAGCATTTT.

The chain recombines TRBV14 with TRBJ1-1; D is uncertain. Germline V CDR1 and CDR2: SGHDN, FVKESK. V lost 0 bases, J lost 1 base, and 21 bases lay in between. The CDR3 spans 19 residues. CDR3 region: CASSQETRDARVRNTEAFF. The CDR3, as DNA: TGTGCCAGCAGCCAAGAGACCCGAGACGCTCGTGTTAGGAACACTGAAGCTTTCTTT.

The chain recombines TRBV28 with TRBJ1-1; D remains ambiguous. Germline V lookup: CDR1 MDHEN, CDR2 SYDVKM. The CDR3 spans 13 residues. Trimming stripped 6 bases from V and 4 bases from J, with 12 bases between. Here the CDR3 reads CASRTGTGTEAFF. DNA for the CDR3: TGTGCCAGCAGGACGGGTACTGGCACTGAAGCTTTCTTT.

This sequence joins TRBV6-5 and TRBJ1-1; D gene uncertain. The V and J ends lost 0 bases and 7 bases respectively, with 9 bases between them. This CDR3 contains 13 residues. The V gene's germline CDR1 is MNHEY and CDR2 SVGAGI. The CDR3 region is CASSYSTFNEAFF. CDR3 bases: TGTGCCAGCAGTTACTCGACCTTTAATGAAGCTTTCTTT.

As to this clone: With a far larger clone one base away, a read error is the likely cause. The same CDR3 can be traced to other DNA sequences in this sample. The rearrangement uses TRBV5-1 and TRBJ1-3; 8 nucleotides match TRBD1. Per germline, CDR1 SGHRS and CDR2 YFSETQ. V lost 0 bases to trimming and J lost 4 bases; unmatched junction nucleotides: 3. This CDR3 region has 15 residues. The CDR3, as DNA: TGCGCCAGCAGCTTGGGGACAGGGCAAGGAAACACCATATATTTT. Translation gives CASSLGTGQGNTIYF.

The CDR3 region is CASSTQPGANYEQYF. CDR3 nucleotide sequence: TGTGCCAGCAGCACCCAACCGGGGGCCAACTACGAGCAGTACTTC. This chain uses TRBV11-2 with TRBJ2-7, with D perhaps given as TRBD1 or TRBD2 (6 bases each). V gave up 5 bases and J gave up 3 bases, with 17 bases separating them. CDR1 and CDR2 from the germline V gene are SGHAT and FQNNGV. This CDR3 comprises 15 residues.

A single count supports this clone. CDR3 sequence (DNA): TGTGCCAGTAGTATAGTTAGGGGACGTGAGCAGTTCTTC. The encoded protein is CASSIVRGREQFF. This chain joins TRBV19 and TRBJ2-1; either TRBD1 or TRBD2 may fit D (5 bases each). Germline V gene lookup returns CDR1 LNHDA and CDR2 SQIVND (reference sequence). This CDR3 is built from 13 residues. Deletions cut 1 base from V and 9 bases from J, with 10 bases between.

This chain connects TRBV30 to TRBJ2-1; 9 positions agree with TRBD1. V shed 1 base and J 4 bases; nucleotides not matched to a gene: 5. This CDR3 has 15 residues. Germline V gene data show CDR1 as GTSNPN and CDR2 as SVGIG (reference sequence). CDR3 DNA: TGTGCCTGGAGTGAAGACAGGGGGGCATACAATGAGCAGTTCTTC. Translation: CAWSEDRGAYNEQFF.

This chain connects TRBV6-5 to TRBJ1-5; D is possibly TRBD1 (6 bases). V lost 4 bases and J 8 bases, leaving 15 bases between the germline ends. CDR3 length: 14 amino acids. Looked up from germline, CDR1 is MNHEY and CDR2 is SVGAGI. CDR3 sequence: CASSFYRVAEPQHF. DNA for the CDR3: TGTGCCAGCAGTTTCTACAGGGTTGCGGAGCCCCAGCATTTT.

This clone was seen just once. This chain links TRBV20-1 with TRBJ2-1, with D possibly TRBD2 on 5 matching bases. Germline-derived CDR1 and CDR2 are DFQATT and SNEGSKA (reference sequence). Between the trimmed V and J ends, which lost 6 bases and 12 bases, there was a span of 15 bases. CDR3 length: 11 amino acids. CDR3 in amino acids: CSAPGERRQFF. CDR3 DNA sequence: TGCAGTGCCCCCGGGGAGCGCCGGCAGTTCTTC.

The chain couples TRBV10-2 to TRBJ1-2; TRBD1 is a possible D gene (5 bases). Germline CDR1 and CDR2: WSHSY and SAAADI. There are 13 residues in the CDR3. V lost 2 bases and J lost 6, with 10 bases in between. The CDR3 coding sequence is TGCGCCAGCAGTGAGGGGGGTCTCGATGGCTACACCTTC. Translation: CASSEGGLDGYTF.

V usage is TRBV7-9 and J usage is TRBJ2-7; D gene unclear. CDR3 length: 13 residues. V was cut by 1 base and J by 0 bases, with 4 bases left in between. From germline, CDR1 is SEHNR and CDR2 FQNEAQ (reference sequence). CDR3 bases: TGTGCCAGCAGCTTAGTTATCTCCTACGAGCAGTACTTC. Its translation is CASSLVISYEQYF.

The genes are TRBV7-8 and TRBJ1-5; weak D call: TRBD1 (5 bases). The V end was cut by 2 bases, the J end by 6 bases, with 17 bases between. CDR1 is SGHVS, CDR2 FQNEAQ, per germline. The CDR3 extends over 16 amino acids. The CDR3: CASSLRISAGSQPQHF. The CDR3 DNA reads as TGTGCCAGCAGCTTAAGGATTTCGGCAGGGTCTCAGCCCCAGCATTTT.

The chain has TRBV19 and TRBJ2-3; 9 nucleotides agree with TRBD2. Germline values: CDR1 LNHDA, CDR2 SQIVND (reference sequence). Trimming took 5 bases from V and 2 from J; bases not matched to a gene: 5. The CDR3 contains 15 residues. CDR3 coding DNA: TGTGCCAGTAGTTGGGCTAGCGGGGCCACAGATACGCAGTATTTT. It codes for CASSWASGATDTQYF.

The chain joins TRBV30 to TRBJ1-2, with 9 positions matching TRBD1. Germline V lookup: CDR1 GTSNPN, CDR2 SVGIG (reference sequence). Losses at the gene ends were 6 bases for V and 7 bases for J; bases not matched to a gene: 9. The CDR3 sequence is 13 residues long. The DNA for the CDR3 is TGTGCCTGCCACGGGACAGGGCTGCCTGGCTACACCTTC. Its protein is CACHGTGLPGYTF.

This clone is a singleton in its sample. The J gene is TRBJ1-1, the V gene TRBV29-1; D gene uncertain. Trimming pared 1 base from V and 5 bases from J, leaving 8 bases between. The CDR3 is 12 residues long. Germline assignment: CDR1 SQVTM and CDR2 ANQGSEA. Here the CDR3 DNA reads TGCAGCGTTGAAGGCGCGGTAACTGAAGCTTTCTTT. It is translated as CSVEGAVTEAFF.

The rearrangement joins TRBV2 to TRBJ2-7; 14 nucleotides align to TRBD2. This CDR3 has 16 amino acids. Trimming cost V 1 base and J 4 bases; bases outside gene matches: 3. Germline assignment: CDR1 SNHLY and CDR2 FYNNEI. The CDR3 loop reads CASSEVRTSGRYEQYF. The CDR3 DNA reads TGTGCCAGCAGTGAAGTGAGGACTAGCGGGAGGTACGAGCAGTACTTC.

The J gene is TRBJ1-2, the V gene TRBV27; possibly TRBD1 for D (5 bases). Germline V gives CDR1 MNHEY, CDR2 SMNVEV (reference sequence). V was pared by 8 bases and J by 3 bases, with 19 bases between. The CDR3 is 15 residues long. The CDR3 loop is CASASPDSHYYGYTF. The CDR3 DNA reads TGTGCCAGCGCATCCCCCGACAGCCACTACTATGGCTACACCTTC.

This clone was picked up a small number of times. The chain uses TRBV20-1 and TRBJ1-2; D gene uncertain. Germline V lookup: CDR1 DFQATT, CDR2 SNEGSKA (reference sequence). V gave up 6 bases and J gave up 7 bases, with 6 bases separating them. The CDR3 has 9 residues. The CDR3 here is CSAYGGYTF. Written as DNA, the CDR3 is TGCAGTGCCTACGGTGGCTACACCTTC.

This CDR3 is CASSPKSGRGEAFF. CDR3 sequence (DNA): TGTGCCAGCAGCCCAAAGTCGGGGAGGGGTGAAGCTTTCTTT. This rearrangement joins TRBV9 to TRBJ1-1; tentatively, D is TRBD1 (5 bases). Per the germline V gene, CDR1 is SGDLS and CDR2 is YYNGEE. V was pared by 4 bases and J by 7 bases, with 17 bases between. CDR3 size: 14 residues.

This clone was detected only a few times. The V call is TRBV30, the J call TRBJ1-2, with D unresolved. Looked up from germline, CDR1 is GTSNPN and CDR2 is SVGIG (reference sequence). The CDR3 is made up of 10 amino acids. V dropped 8 bases and J dropped 10 bases, with 14 bases sitting between them. CDR3 nucleotides: TGTGCCCACCAGACCGGTAACTACACCTTC. It translates to CAHQTGNYTF.

CDR3: CASSQDWGDHGELFF. CDR3 bases: TGCGCCAGCAGCCAAGATTGGGGGGATCACGGGGAGCTGTTTTTT. The chain employs TRBV4-3 and TRBJ2-2, with TRBD2 as a possible D gene (6 bases). The CDR3 consists of 15 residues. V lost 0 bases to trimming and J lost 7 bases, with 12 bases between them. Germline V gives CDR1 LGHNA, CDR2 YSLEER.

This chain links TRBV4-1 with TRBJ1-5; 9 nucleotides line up with TRBD1. CDR3 length: 15 amino acids. The germline V gene encodes CDR1 MGHRA and CDR2 YSYEKL. The ends lost 4 bases at V and 3 bases at J; junction bases unmatched: 4. In DNA form, the CDR3 reads TGCGCCAGCAGCCCGGGACAGGGCCTCAATCAGCCCCAGCATTTT. This gives the protein CASSPGQGLNQPQHF.

The genes are TRBV14 and TRBJ2-2; D is tentatively TRBD1 or TRBD2 (5 bases each). Trimming removed 4 bases from V and 1 base from J, with 10 bases in between. This CDR3 comprises 15 residues. Germline loops: CDR1 SGHDN, CDR2 FVKESK. Written as DNA, the CDR3 is TGTGCCAGCAGCCTGGGACCGTGGAACACCGGGGAGCTGTTTTTT. Translation: CASSLGPWNTGELFF.

The rearrangement joins TRBV7-3 to TRBJ1-1; perhaps TRBD1 as D (5 bases). Per germline, CDR1 SGHTA and CDR2 FQGTGA. The V end lost 4 bases, the J end lost 1 base, and 10 bases lay between the germline ends. This CDR3 contains 14 residues. CDR3 in amino acids: CASSWGTGNTEAFF. The CDR3 DNA is TGTGCCAGCAGCTGGGGGACGGGGAACACTGAAGCTTTCTTT. Variable domain in full (rest from reference TRBV7-3 and TRBJ1-1): GAGVSQTPSNKVTEKGKYVELRCDPISGHTALYWYRQSLGQGPEFLIYFQGTGAADDSGLPNDRFFAVRPEGSVSTLKIQRTERGDSAVYLCASSWGTGNTEAFFGQGTRLTVV.

The chain links TRBV27 to TRBJ2-2; 12 nucleotides agree with TRBD2. Per the germline V gene, CDR1 is MNHEY and CDR2 is SMNVEV (reference sequence). The ends lost 4 bases at V and 6 bases at J; junction bases unmatched: 9. CDR3 length: 17 residues. The CDR3 nucleotides read TGTGCCAGCAGTTATTCACCGGGACTAGCGGGTTCCGGGGAGCTGTTTTTT. It translates to CASSYSPGLAGSGELFF.